This T cell receptor (beta chain) came from a study of blood T cells in healthy people across ages. Study-level points and caveats: Diversity was higher, and naive CD4+ cells more numerous, in long-lived donors than in aged donors.

With a J-beta primer mix and a sample-barcoded 5' primer, a second PCR ran about 6 to 11 cycles. TCRdb called the 5' RACE reads again in MiXCR, with one record for every CDR3 protein. The sample yields 850,000 to 1,000,000 distinct CDR3 sequences, roughly 47% seen once. Per germline, CDR1 SGHAT and CDR2 FQNNGV. This CDR3 has 15 amino acids. V shed 2 bases and J shed 2 bases, with 11 bases lying between them. Details on this clonotype: Its matching antigen is unknown.

The TCR sequence derives from a woman aged 55-75 years in good health. The sample was blood. This chain links TRBV11-2 with TRBJ2-3, with unresolved D. The CDR3 DNA follows: TGTGCCAGCAGCTTAACTCTTATCGACACAGATACGCAGTATTTT. Its protein is CASSLTLIDTDTQYF.